The present T cell receptor beta chain was sequenced within a study of beta chain features in type 1 diabetes. Turning to the study itself: Cell yields, age and gender were similar between patients and healthy donors.

The investigators reverse transcribed all of the isolated RNA, so they sequenced expressed TCRB transcripts. The data were produced by immunoSEQ multiplex PCR, yet TCRdb's version contains in-frame clones alone and is incomplete. The repertoire has 500,000 to 700,000 clones, 15% to 17% of them found once; the top ten carry more than 0.08%. V trimming: 9 bases; J trimming: 5 bases; junction bases outside the gene matches: 8. CDR3 size: 13 residues. The germline gives CDR1 LNHDA, CDR2 SQIVND (reference sequence). This clonotype originated in a man younger than 35 in good health. Material for sequencing was naive CD4+ T cells from blood. V gene TRBV19 combines with J gene TRBJ2-3; 7 nucleotides align to TRBD1. CDR3 bases: TGTGCCAGCCGGGACAGAGTGAAAGATACGCAGTATTTT. Its translation: CASRDRVKDTQYF.